The 10 T cell receptor beta chains reported below all come from one sample, sequenced in a study of T-cell memory formation after mild COVID-19. TCRdb re-called the 5' RACE reads through MiXCR, storing one row per CDR3 protein. Here the sample spans approximately 260,000 distinct CDR3 sequences, approximately 19% being singletons. Sequencing was done on a sample of PBMCs or a T cell subset sorted from them (not recorded which). These receptors were collected from a man younger than 30 who had mild COVID-19 (a few samples of this study predate the infection). Cell type and time point are not known.

This clonotype was seen only a few times. The genes are TRBV7-6 and TRBJ2-6; no clear D. Germline-derived CDR1 and CDR2 are SGHVS and FNYEAQ. The CDR3 has 16 amino acids. Trimming removed 2 bases from V and 2 bases from J, with 10 bases in between. The CDR3 region has the DNA TGTGCCAGCAGCTTACGTTCCGTTGCTGGGGCCAACGTCCTGACTTTC. This codes for CASSLRSVAGANVLTF.

The V gene is TRBV5-4, the J gene TRBJ2-4; a possible D gene is TRBD1 (5 bases). Trimming cost V 0 bases and J 8 bases, with 12 bases left between them. The CDR3 is 14 amino acids. The germline V gene has CDR1 SGHNT and CDR2 YYREEE (reference sequence). The CDR3 loop reads CASSLEGEVDIQYF. As DNA, the CDR3 is TGTGCCAGCAGCTTGGAAGGGGAAGTGGACATTCAGTACTTC.

This chain connects TRBV10-1 to TRBJ1-1, with D maybe TRBD1 (6 bases). This CDR3 has 14 residues. Germline V CDR1 and CDR2: WNHNN, SYGVQD (reference sequence). CDR3 coding DNA: TGCGTCAGGCGTGGGGGACACCTGAACACTGAAGCTTTCTTT. It yields the protein CVRRGGHLNTEAFF.

The chain has TRBV15 and TRBJ2-3; 7 bases are a match to TRBD2. CDR1 and CDR2 from the germline V gene are LNHNV and YYDKDF (reference sequence). V lost 0 bases, J lost 4 bases, and 4 bases stayed unmatched. The CDR3 spans 15 residues. CDR3 DNA sequence: TGTGCCACCAGCAGAGATGGGAGGGGCCCAGATACGCAGTATTTT. It encodes CATSRDGRGPDTQYF.

The chain recombines TRBV27 with TRBJ1-1; a possible D gene is TRBD1 (5 bases). Trimming pared 5 bases from V and 0 bases from J, leaving 16 bases between. The CDR3 contains 16 residues. Germline V lookup: CDR1 MNHEY, CDR2 SMNVEV (reference sequence). CDR3 sequence: CASSPDFGGMNTEAFF. CDR3 bases: TGTGCCAGCAGTCCGGATTTTGGGGGTATGAACACTGAAGCTTTCTTT.

The table lists this clonotype with a few counts. V gene TRBV6-5 combines with J gene TRBJ1-2; D is unresolved. Germline values: CDR1 MNHEY, CDR2 SVGAGI. The CDR3 has 17 amino acids. The V end was cut by 0 bases, the J end by 5 bases, with 19 bases between. This CDR3 is CASSYSIAFDGYYGYTF. CDR3 bases: TGTGCCAGCAGTTACTCGATTGCTTTTGACGGTTATTATGGCTACACCTTC.

The table lists this clonotype with a few counts. The rearrangement links TRBV12-3 or TRBV12-4 to TRBJ2-1; TRBD2 agrees at 11 bases. V shed 5 bases, J shed 5 bases, and the junction held 5 bases outside the gene matches. This CDR3 region has 15 residues. In nucleotides, the CDR3 is TGTGCCAGCAGTCGTATAGCGGGGGGGAACAATGAGCAGTTCTTC. This encodes CASSRIAGGNNEQFF.

The table lists this clonotype with a few counts. This chain links TRBV3-1 with TRBJ2-1; no firm D call. V lost 2 bases, J lost 6 bases, and 5 bases lay in between. The CDR3 is 12 amino acids. CDR1 and CDR2 (germline): LGHDT, YNNKEL (reference sequence). Here the CDR3 DNA reads TGTGCCAGCAGCCAATTCCGCAATGAGCAGTTCTTC. It codes for CASSQFRNEQFF.

This clonotype was recorded a few times. V is TRBV4-2 and J is TRBJ2-7, with D possibly being TRBD2 (5 bases). V lost 0 bases and J 7 bases, leaving 10 bases between the germline ends. Germline loops: CDR1 LGHNA, CDR2 YNFKEQ. The CDR3 sequence is 13 residues long. In nucleotides, the CDR3 is TGTGCCAGCAGCCAAGATCTAGCTCGTGAGCAGTACGTC. This encodes CASSQDLAREQYV.

This clonotype was recorded a few times. This chain links TRBV27 with TRBJ2-7; the D is unclear. V was clipped by 5 bases and J by 1 base, with 12 bases between them. Germline CDR1 is MNHEY and CDR2 is SMNVEV (reference sequence). CDR3 length: 14 residues. This CDR3 reads CASSPLLESYEQYF. CDR3 bases: TGTGCCAGCAGTCCGCTCCTCGAGTCCTACGAGCAGTACTTC.